This T cell receptor beta chain was identified during a study of technical replicates of blood from a handful of donors. The germline V gene encodes CDR1 PRHDT and CDR2 FYEKMQ (reference sequence). J was trimmed by 5 bases and V by 0 bases; bases with no gene match: 9. This CDR3 contains 18 residues. Only in-frame clones appear in the TCRdb table, and some are missing; sequencing was by immunoSEQ multiplex PCR. This repertoire shows fewer than 70,000 clones, around 83% found once; its top ten account for over 5.5%. The gene calls are TRBV13 and TRBJ2-3, with 12 nucleotides matching TRBD2. Input material: PBMCs. This clonotype originated in a human donor in good health. Some clones in this sample may be carry-over from other donors' samples. The DNA for the CDR3 is TGTGCCAGCAGCTTAGGGATCGCTAGCGGGGGGGCCATAGATACGCAGTATTTT. Translation gives CASSLGIASGGAIDTQYF.